This T cell receptor beta chain was observed in a study of immune evolution from preneoplasia to lung adenocarcinoma (dated by TCRdb to about 2021). Regarding the study in general: HLA loss of heterozygosity was seen in roughly 6.6%, 14% and 36% of AIS, MIA and ADC lesions, and in no AAH lesions. The study used immune gene expression, TCR sequencing and multiplex immunofluorescence to profile the immune contexture of lung adenocarcinoma precursors and invasive adenocarcinoma. Resected precursor lesions (AAH, AIS, MIA) and invasive adenocarcinomas were compared with paired morphologically normal lung tissue. Sample size was determined by specimen availability and not by a prior power calculation. Whole exome sequencing and methylation data from the same cohort of nodules were integrated with the immune data. In total, the cohort included 50 to 60 patients with pulmonary nodules, all of whom underwent surgical resection. The TCR sequencing data were obtained from 51 patients. According to the study, fewer than 130 samples went through TCR sequencing. POLYSOLVER was used to infer Class I HLA alleles from exome data, and LOHHLA was used to detect allele-specific HLA loss.

Using the immunoSEQ hsTCRbeta Kit, TCR beta CDR3 regions were sequenced from DNA. The study's processing was this. TCR sequencing data were analysed with the ImmunoSEQ Analyzer. T cell clonality was defined as 1 minus Pielou's evenness, calculated on productive rearrangements. To measure T cell diversity, the inverse Simpson index was applied to productive templates. T cell density was TCR beta template counts normalized to usable DNA, estimated by amplifying and sequencing housekeeping genes. TCR metrics were compared across histologic stages using two-sided Kruskal-Wallis tests. As stored in TCRdb, this immuneACCESS dataset retains in-frame rearrangements with V and J assigned. A fraction of the clones does not appear; measured against another copy, unresolved V genes explain less than half of the discrepancy, and the remainder lacks a known reason. D and trimming come from the DNA, and the V and J calls and clone size come from that table. The sample contains 7,300 or so clones, approximately 72% of them found a single time. Of the sample, 9.5% to 14% falls within the top ten clones.

Concerning this clone itself: Its specific antigen is unknown. One base away there is no much larger clone; base qualities are not given.

Broader findings and caveats from the paper: The highest clonality was observed in normal lung, whereas higher T cell density and diversity but lower clonality appeared to be present in later-stage lesions. Normal lung had the highest top T cell clone frequencies, and these frequencies appeared to fall progressively from AAH through AIS, MIA and invasive adenocarcinoma. The findings rested on association rather than direct causation, and larger cohorts with long-term follow-up and longitudinal biopsies were considered necessary. All patients were from Japan and China, so applicability to Western populations was uncertain. KRAS-mutant nodules showed the highest T cell clonality compared with EGFR-mutant or double wild-type lesions.

Between the mid-2010s and the late 2010s, the patients underwent resection in either Japan or China. The histologic diagnosis of each case was independently confirmed on H&E slides by two lung cancer pathologists. To enrich premalignant or tumor cells for nucleic acid extraction, macro-dissection was performed after pathologic assessment. The AllPrep DNA/RNA FFPE Kit was used to isolate DNA from FFPE tissue. Via the germline V gene (reference sequence), CDR1 is MNHNY and CDR2 SVGAGI. The CDR3 holds 14 amino acids from the cysteine to the phenylalanine. The DNA shown is the 42-base CDR3, in frame from base 1. V gives up 7 bases and J gives up 1 base, and the segment between their germline ends measures 10 bases.

Rearrangement joined TRBV6-6 to TRBJ2-2; TRBD2 could be the D gene, as 6 bases match. Material: FFPE lung adenocarcinoma in situ tissue. The cell subset or site label corresponds to: preinvasive adenocarcinoma in situ (AIS). The sequence was collected from a donor at least 70 years old with lung adenocarcinoma. Some clones in this sample may be carry-over from other donors' samples. This receptor carries the CDR3 CASKVGGNTGELFF. The nucleotide sequence reads as follows: TGTGCCAGCAAAGTGGGAGGGAACACCGGGGAGCTGTTTTTT.